The subject of this entry is one T cell receptor beta chain. The repertoire was sequenced with immunoSEQ multiplex PCR; TCRdb's copy has only in-frame clones and lacks some. The table includes fewer than 200,000 clones, 89% detected once. The data derive from a study of blood T cell repertoires in COVID-19. At the level of the study: The cDNA or gDNA used as material had been derived from T cells, B-cell-depleted T cells, or PBMCs.

The CDR3 has 14 residues. Germline-derived CDR1 and CDR2 are LNHDA and SQIVND (reference sequence). V was clipped by 9 bases and J by 3 bases; unmatched bases: 6. What was sequenced was peripheral blood. The receptor was isolated from a man between 18 and 35 years old who had recovered from COVID-19. The chain uses TRBV19 and TRBJ1-5; 9 positions agree with TRBD1. CDR3: CASGDRDINQPQHF. The CDR3 region has the DNA TGTGCCAGCGGGGACAGGGATATCAATCAGCCCCAGCATTTT.